This T cell receptor beta chain was recorded in a study of OX40 agonist ivuxolimab in advanced cancers. Concerning this clone: The antigen is unknown.

The CDR3 is 14 residues long. Germline V gene sequence: CDR1 LGHNA, CDR2 YNFKEQ. The ends lost 4 bases at V and 8 bases at J; junction bases unmatched: 7. Study-wide points: Fewer expanded clones were found on average in CD4+ than in CD8+ T cells. Low normalized clonal expansion also occurred in some nonresponding patients.

Method: immunoSEQ multiplex PCR; TCRdb's copy keeps in-frame clones and lacks some. The profile shows 15,000 to 20,000 clones, around 81% of them singletons. Samples of blood were obtained at baseline, on cycle 4 day 1, and on cycle 7 day 1. This TCR came from an adult with an advanced solid tumor such as melanoma, head and neck, liver or kidney cancer. Sequenced here: CD4+ or CD8+ T cells sorted from blood, sampled in a trial of the OX40 agonist ivuxolimab. The chain recombines TRBV4-2 with TRBJ2-1; 8 nucleotides match TRBD2. For the CDR3, the DNA is TGTGCCAGCAGCCTGACGGGAGGGAGGGATGAGCAGTTCTTC. Residues: CASSLTGGRDEQFF.